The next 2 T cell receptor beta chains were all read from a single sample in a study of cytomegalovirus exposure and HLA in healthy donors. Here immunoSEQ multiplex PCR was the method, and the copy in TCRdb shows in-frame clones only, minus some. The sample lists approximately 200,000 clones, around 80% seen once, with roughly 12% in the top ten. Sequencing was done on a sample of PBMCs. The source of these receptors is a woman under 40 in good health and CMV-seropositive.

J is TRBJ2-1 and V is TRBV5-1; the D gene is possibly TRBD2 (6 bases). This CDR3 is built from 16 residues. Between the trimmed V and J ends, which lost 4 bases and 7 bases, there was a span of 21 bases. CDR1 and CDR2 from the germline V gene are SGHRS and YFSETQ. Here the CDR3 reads CASSPGGPPLGNEQFF. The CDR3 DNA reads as TGCGCCAGCAGCCCCGGGGGACCTCCCCTGGGGAATGAGCAGTTCTTC.

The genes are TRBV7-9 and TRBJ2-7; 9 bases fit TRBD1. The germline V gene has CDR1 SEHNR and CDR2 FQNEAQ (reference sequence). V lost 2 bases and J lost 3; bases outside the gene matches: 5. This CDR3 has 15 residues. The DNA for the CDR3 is TGTGCCAGCAGCTTATTACAGGGGGCTTTCTACGAGCAGTACTTC. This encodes CASSLLQGAFYEQYF. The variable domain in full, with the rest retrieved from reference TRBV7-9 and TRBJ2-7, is DTGVSQNPRHKITKRGQNVTFRCDPISEHNRLYWYRQTLGQGPEFLTYFQNEAQLEKSRLLSDRFSAERPKGSFSTLEIQRTEQGDSAMYLCASSLLQGAFYEQYFGPGTRLTVT.